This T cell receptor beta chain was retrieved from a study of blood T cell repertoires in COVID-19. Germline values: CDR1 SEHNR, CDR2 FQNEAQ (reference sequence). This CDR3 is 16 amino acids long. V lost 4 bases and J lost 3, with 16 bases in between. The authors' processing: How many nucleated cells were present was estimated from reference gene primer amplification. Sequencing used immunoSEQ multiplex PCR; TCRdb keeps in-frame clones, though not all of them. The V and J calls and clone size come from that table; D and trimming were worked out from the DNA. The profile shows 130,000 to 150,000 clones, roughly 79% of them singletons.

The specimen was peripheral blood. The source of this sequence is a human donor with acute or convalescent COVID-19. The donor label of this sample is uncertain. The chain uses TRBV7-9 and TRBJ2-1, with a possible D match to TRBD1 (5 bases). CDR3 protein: CASSSPSWGGYNEQFF. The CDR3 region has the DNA TGTGCCAGCAGCTCTCCTTCATGGGGCGGCTACAATGAGCAGTTCTTC.